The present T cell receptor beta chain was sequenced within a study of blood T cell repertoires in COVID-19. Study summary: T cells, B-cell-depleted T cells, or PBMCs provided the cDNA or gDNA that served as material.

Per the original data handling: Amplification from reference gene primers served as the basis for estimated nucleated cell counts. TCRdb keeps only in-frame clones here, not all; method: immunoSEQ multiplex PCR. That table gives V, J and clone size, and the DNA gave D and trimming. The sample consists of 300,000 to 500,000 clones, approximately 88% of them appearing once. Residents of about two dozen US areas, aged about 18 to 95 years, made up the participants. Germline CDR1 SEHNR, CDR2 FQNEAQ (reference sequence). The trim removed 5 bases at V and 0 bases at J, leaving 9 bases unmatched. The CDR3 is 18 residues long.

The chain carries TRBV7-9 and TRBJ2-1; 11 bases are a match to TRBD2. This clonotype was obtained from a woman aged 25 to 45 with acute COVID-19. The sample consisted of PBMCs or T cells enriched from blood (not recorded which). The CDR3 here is CASSTGTSGTSSYNEQFF. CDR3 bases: TGTGCCAGCAGCACGGGGACTAGCGGCACGAGCTCCTACAATGAGCAGTTCTTC.